The clone carrying this TCR beta chain appeared a few times. What it binds is not known. After removal of 4 bases from V and 0 bases from J, the junction contained 5 bases not matched to a gene. The CDR3 extends over 16 amino acids. The germline gives CDR1 SGHNT, CDR2 YYREEE (reference sequence). The data stem from a study of beta chain features in type 1 diabetes. Each sorted fraction was over 98% pure. The study reverse transcribed the entire isolated RNA, so it sequenced expressed TCRB transcripts. Assay: immunoSEQ multiplex PCR; the TCRdb copy retains only in-frame clones and omits some. The profile shows around 400,000 clones, over 13% of them singletons. Study-wide points: These data did not resolve whether HLA type affects TCRB rearrangement.

Sequencing was performed on naive CD4+ T cells from blood. This receptor was identified in a woman in her late teens or twenties in good health. V usage is TRBV5-4 and J usage is TRBJ2-2; 8 bases fit TRBD2. Here the CDR3 DNA reads TGTGCCAGCAGCCGGACGGGACTAGCGAACACCGGGGAGCTGTTTTTT. It specifies CASSRTGLANTGELFF.